The present T cell receptor beta chain was sequenced within a study of T cell responses to AZD1222 COVID-19 vaccine (dated by TCRdb to the early 2020s). Study-level background: AZD1222 recipients with second doses at about 4 weeks or about 12 weeks were pooled, because spike-specific TCR depth and breadth did not differ between schedules. TCR sequencing was performed for 233 trial participants, of whom some 200 were given two doses of AZD1222 and approximately 25 were given two doses of MenACWY control vaccine. Trial participants were enrolled by age into subgroups of 18-55, 56-69 and 70-plus years, and around 150, 28 and 57 TCR-sequenced participants, respectively, were included in these subgroups.

General study outcomes and caveats: Epitopes outside the regions mutated in the B.1.351 and B.1.1.7 variants were reportedly recognized by nearly half of the unique spike-specific TCRs. The vaccine-associated CD4 TCRs covered the entire spike protein, and the dominant responses fell in regions 160-218 and 743-854. Conclusions about previously exposed vaccinees were limited because only a handful of AZD1222 recipients were SARS-CoV-2 seropositive at baseline. The 56-69-year group was small, and its depth increase did not reach significance, likely because of low power. Most participants were white British and females outnumbered males, and the authors suggested that clonal diversity may have been underestimated. Because no day 14 peak-response samples were available, repertoires were characterized only after the peak T cell response. A significant rise in spike-specific TCR breadth and depth was observed after two AZD1222 doses relative to day 0 and relative to MenACWY recipients.

As for this clone: Its antigen specificity is not known. Per-base qualities were not stored, and no clone one base away is much larger.

Based on the germline V gene, the CDR1 and CDR2 sequences are MGHDK and SYGVNS. Germline trimming: 1 base from V, 5 bases from J; junction bases outside gene matches: 4. The cysteine opens and the phenylalanine closes a CDR3 of 15 amino acids. Only the CDR3 part of the read is kept: 45 bases, read in frame from the first base. The CDR3 regions of human TCRbeta chains were analyzed by immunosequencing. Regarding the original processing steps: TCRs in the repertoires were matched against a reference library of SARS-CoV-2-specific TCRs that had been generated with the MIRA antigen-specificity platform. Breadth was defined as the fraction of unique TCRs that were SARS-CoV-2-associated. Depth was defined as the fraction of total T cells that were SARS-CoV-2-associated. Using the MIRA data, every spike-specific TCR was mapped to the spike region that the TCR reacted to and assigned to either a CD4 or a CD8 class. Log10-transformed breadth and depth values were compared by one-way ANOVA with Sidak's multiple comparisons tests. TCRdb carries this immuneACCESS record with in-frame sequences only. Its versions omit some clonotypes, under half of them owing to an unresolved V gene in the studies checked, with the rest unexplained. The V and J calls and the clone size are those of that table, but D and trimming were determined from the DNA. Across this sample there are about 140,000 clones, with 75% to 95% seen only once. 2.5% to 3% of the sample belongs to the ten largest clones.

The intended sense of this specimen's time point label: baseline before first vaccination. Samples from vaccinated people were obtained from the UK trials COV001 and COV002, which included a single-blind randomized controlled phase 2/3 trial of AZD1222 (ChAdOx1 nCoV-19) in healthy adults. For TCRbeta chain sequencing, PBMC samples from trial participants were taken at day 0 and at day 28 after the second dose. The V and J segments used are TRBV25-1 and TRBJ2-2, and 7 bases in between align with TRBD2. The sample here was peripheral blood, taken on day 0 of AZD1222 vaccination. This TCR came from an adult in good health. Read as DNA, the sequence is TGTGCCAGCAGTGAATCTGGACTAGTTACCGGGGAGCTGTTTTTT. Its translation reads: CASSESGLVTGELFF. The CDR3, completed at both ends by the reference TRBV25-1 and TRBJ2-2 genes, gives the full variable domain EADIYQTPRYLVIGTGKKITLECSQTMGHDKMYWYQQDPGMELHLIHYSYGVNSTEKGDLSSESTVSRIRTEHFPLTLESARPSHTSQYLCASSESGLVTGELFFGEGSRLTVL.